This T cell receptor beta chain is drawn from a study of cytomegalovirus exposure and HLA in healthy donors. Regarding this clone: The antigen remains undetermined.

This cohort consisted of healthy bone marrow donors. Whole-study findings and limits: Several top significant clusters appeared, in a later analysis, to be linked to common viral pathogens. Sequencing depth across donors, presence/absence analyses assumed, was roughly uniform.

The PCR employed 60 Vbeta primers together with 13 Jbeta primers. TCRdb's copy holds only in-frame clones and misses some; the assay was immunoSEQ multiplex PCR. The sample carries 100,000 to 150,000 clones, 17% recorded once. The TCR comes from a female donor in good health and CMV-seropositive. Sequencing used PBMCs.

The CDR3 sequence is CASSSQQGYEQYF. As DNA, the CDR3 is TGCGCCAGCAGCTCTCAACAGGGTTACGAGCAGTACTTC. The chain joins TRBV5-1 to TRBJ2-7; D is possibly TRBD1 (6 bases). Per the germline V gene, CDR1 is SGHRS and CDR2 is YFSETQ. The V and J ends lost 3 bases and 4 bases respectively, with 11 bases between them. The CDR3 spans 13 residues.